The 9 T cell receptor beta chains below were found in one sample sequenced in a study of radiation and T cells in renal cell carcinoma. Time point here: blood 4 weeks post-SBRT, at nephrectomy. Stated treatment: 15 Gy SBRT to primary tumor, nephrectomy 4 weeks later. TCRdb's copy holds only in-frame clones and misses some; the assay was immunoSEQ multiplex PCR. The table lists 150,000 to 200,000 clones, about 87% of them singletons. This specimen consisted of blood, obtained from a patient whose treatment included radiotherapy and nephrectomy. These receptor sequences come from a woman in her fifties or sixties with renal cell carcinoma.

On this clone: Other DNA sequences in the sample encode the same CDR3. The V and J genes are TRBV2 and TRBJ2-3, with TRBD2 matching over 9 bases. Germline CDR1 is SNHLY and CDR2 is FYNNEI. The V segment lost 2 bases and the J segment 2 bases; nucleotides outside the gene matches: 5. This CDR3 is 16 amino acids long. The CDR3 spells CASSELGGGATDTQYF. The CDR3 DNA reads as TGTGCCAGCAGTGAATTGGGCGGGGGGGCCACAGATACGCAGTATTTT.

The rearrangement links TRBV7-9 to TRBJ1-2, with D maybe TRBD1 (6 bases). CDR3 size: 15 residues. The germline V gene has CDR1 SEHNR and CDR2 FQNEAQ (reference sequence). Trimming took 1 base from V and 4 from J, leaving 13 bases between them. CDR3 amino acids: CASSLVTGSAYGYTF. The CDR3 DNA is TGTGCCAGCAGCTTAGTTACAGGGTCAGCCTATGGCTACACCTTC.

The chain carries TRBV15 and TRBJ2-1; 15 bases match TRBD2. The V segment lost 4 bases and the J segment 14 bases; nucleotides outside the gene matches: 6. The CDR3 extends over 14 amino acids. From germline, CDR1 is LNHNV and CDR2 YYDKDF (reference sequence). DNA for the CDR3: TGTGCCACCAGCAAAGGACTAGCGGGGGGGCCGGAGTTCTTC. It yields the protein CATSKGLAGGPEFF.

The V gene is TRBV19, the J gene TRBJ2-7; possibly TRBD2 for D (5 bases). Germline CDR1 LNHDA, CDR2 SQIVND (reference sequence). Trimming removed 6 bases from V and 6 bases from J, with 15 bases in between. The CDR3 covers 13 residues. CDR3 nucleotide sequence: TGTGCCAGTAGCTTTGATGCGGGTCTCGAGCAGTACTTC. Residues: CASSFDAGLEQYF.

The CDR3 is CASSQFRGRQETQYF. The CDR3 coding sequence is TGTGCCAGCAGCCAATTCAGGGGGCGTCAAGAGACCCAGTACTTC. The V call is TRBV14, the J call TRBJ2-5, with 8 bases matching TRBD1. CDR1 and CDR2 from the germline V gene are SGHDN and FVKESK. This CDR3 is 15 amino acids long. Trimming at V came to 2 bases and at J to 2 bases, leaving 4 bases not matched to a gene.

V is TRBV15 and J is TRBJ1-1; D ambiguous. This CDR3 is built from 13 residues. The germline gives CDR1 LNHNV, CDR2 YYDKDF (reference sequence). V was pared by 4 bases and J by 6 bases, with 12 bases between. In DNA form, the CDR3 reads TGTGCCACCAGCAAACCCCCCGGCCCTGAAGCTTTCTTT. It yields the protein CATSKPPGPEAFF.

The gene calls are TRBV4-3 and TRBJ2-2, with D hard to call. Trimming took 0 bases from V and 2 from J, leaving 7 bases between them. The CDR3 consists of 15 residues. CDR1 is LGHNA, CDR2 YSLEER, per germline. The CDR3 region is CASSQDDGNTGELFF. In nucleotides, the CDR3 is TGCGCCAGCAGCCAAGATGACGGAAACACCGGGGAGCTGTTTTTT.

This chain joins TRBV4-1 and TRBJ1-2; no clear D. CDR1 is MGHRA, CDR2 YSYEKL, per germline. Trimming pared 6 bases from V and 2 bases from J, leaving 10 bases between. The CDR3 contains 13 residues. CDR3 region: CASRLGANYGYTF. The CDR3, as DNA: TGCGCCAGCAGACTCGGCGCCAACTATGGCTACACCTTC.

The V gene is TRBV5-1, the J gene TRBJ2-2; D not certain. Germline V gene sequence: CDR1 SGHRS, CDR2 YFSETQ. This CDR3 spans 15 amino acids. The V gene lost 0 bases and the J gene lost 1 base, with 7 bases spanning the gap. This chain's CDR3 is CASSLEGQNTGELFF. The CDR3 coding sequence is TGCGCCAGCAGCTTGGAAGGGCAGAACACCGGGGAGCTGTTTTTT.